Sequencing of this T cell receptor (beta chain) was carried out in a study of T cell responses to AZD1222 COVID-19 vaccine. Germline V gene sequence: CDR1 SGHRS, CDR2 YFSETQ. The CDR3 is 14 residues long. V was pared by 0 bases and J by 8 bases, with 11 bases between. Method: immunoSEQ multiplex PCR; TCRdb's copy keeps in-frame clones and lacks some. The table includes roughly 150,000 clones, about nine tenths detected once. The TCR sequence derives from an adult who received the AZD1222 COVID-19 vaccine. The specimen was peripheral blood, collected 28 days after the second AZD1222 dose. The chain is built from TRBV5-1 and TRBJ1-4; D is possibly TRBD1 (6 bases). The CDR3 DNA reads as TGCGCCAGCAGCTTGGGACAGGAAGGAGAAAAACTGTTTTTT. Translation gives CASSLGQEGEKLFF.